Presented here are 9 T cell receptor beta chains from one specimen sequenced in a study of T cells in localized non-small cell lung cancer. Some clones are missing from TCRdb's copy, which holds only in-frame ones; the method was immunoSEQ multiplex PCR. This table holds about 6,800 clones, under 55% found once. The sequencing here drew on lymph node tissue, taken before any cancer treatment. The receptors were sampled from a man aged 40 to 75 with stage I lung adenocarcinoma.

By share, this clone ranks as large. This chain uses TRBV10-3 with TRBJ2-5; the D is unclear. V was pared by 0 bases and J by 5 bases, with 10 bases between. The CDR3 extends over 14 amino acids. Germline assignment: CDR1 ENHRY and CDR2 SYGVKD. CDR3 residues: CAISESQAGETQYF. The CDR3 coding sequence is TGTGCCATCAGTGAGTCTCAAGCTGGGGAGACCCAGTACTTC.

The chain is built from TRBV6-8 and TRBJ2-7; 7 nucleotides match TRBD1. The CDR3 is 15 amino acids. V lost 5 bases to trimming and J lost 5 bases; unmatched junction nucleotides: 12. The V gene's germline CDR1 is MNHGY and CDR2 SAAAGT. The CDR3 reads CASSRDPTGQDEQYF. In nucleotides, the CDR3 is TGTGCCAGCAGTAGAGACCCGACAGGACAGGACGAGCAGTACTTC.

V is TRBV11-3 and J is TRBJ1-5, with D unclear. The CDR3 runs to 15 residues. Trimming pared 0 bases from V and 0 bases from J, leaving 6 bases between. Per the germline V gene, CDR1 is SGHNT and CDR2 is YENEEA. The CDR3 DNA follows: TGTGCCAGCAGCTTAGACAGCTATAGCAATCAGCCCCAGCATTTT. It codes for CASSLDSYSNQPQHF. The full variable domain, in which reference TRBV11-3 and TRBJ1-5 provide the parts outside the CDR3, is EAGVVQSPRYKIIEKKQPVAFWCNPISGHNTLYWYLQNLGQGPELLIRYENEEAVDDSQLPKDRFSAERLKGVDSTLKIQPAELGDSAVYLCASSLDSYSNQPQHFGDGTRLSIL.

This clone counts as medium-sized. CDR3 amino acids: CASSQSQGNEKLFF. In DNA, the CDR3 is TGCGCCAGCAGCCAATCACAGGGGAATGAAAAACTGTTTTTT. The chain joins TRBV4-1 to TRBJ1-4; TRBD1 aligns across 7 bases. This CDR3 comprises 14 residues. In germline, CDR1 is MGHRA, CDR2 YSYEKL. V lost 2 bases, J lost 5 bases, and 2 bases stayed unmatched.

The gene calls are TRBV18 and TRBJ1-1; D perhaps matches TRBD1 (6 bases). V was shortened by 4 bases and J by 0 bases, with 15 bases between the two germline ends. Germline values: CDR1 KGHSH, CDR2 LQKENI. CDR3 length: 16 amino acids. The CDR3 nucleotides are TGTGCCAGCTCACTGACTCCCGGACAGCTGAACACTGAAGCTTTCTTT. Translation gives CASSLTPGQLNTEAFF. Full variable domain (rest looked up from reference TRBV18 and TRBJ1-1): NAGVMQNPRHLVRRRGQEARLRCSPMKGHSHVYWYRQLPEEGLKFMVYLQKENIIDESGMPKERFSAEFPKEGPSILRIQQVVRGDSAAYFCASSLTPGQLNTEAFFGQGTRLTVV.

This clone occurred a few times. The chain has TRBV9 and TRBJ2-5; the D gene could be TRBD1 or TRBD2 (6 bases each). The CDR3 covers 14 residues. V gave up 4 bases and J gave up 4 bases, with 14 bases separating them. Germline V gene lookup returns CDR1 SGDLS and CDR2 YYNGEE. CDR3 in DNA: TGTGCCAGCAGCCCCACGGGGGCCGGAGAGACCCAGTACTTC. Amino acid sequence: CASSPTGAGETQYF. Variable domain in full (rest from reference TRBV9 and TRBJ2-5): DSGVTQTPKHLITATGQRVTLRCSPRSGDLSVYWYQQSLDQGLQFLIQYYNGEERAKGNILERFSAQQFPDLHSELNLSSLELGDSALYFCASSPTGAGETQYFGPGTRLLVL.

The chain recombines TRBV28 with TRBJ2-6; 7 nucleotides line up with TRBD2. Germline CDR1 is MDHEN and CDR2 is SYDVKM. V lost 4 bases, J lost 4 bases, and 4 bases stayed unmatched. The CDR3 is 15 residues long. The CDR3 loop reads CASSWEGTGANVLTF. In nucleotides, the CDR3 is TGTGCCAGCAGTTGGGAGGGGACCGGGGCCAACGTCCTGACTTTC.

V and J are TRBV28 and TRBJ1-2; the D is unclear. Per the germline V gene, CDR1 is MDHEN and CDR2 is SYDVKM. CDR3 length equals 14 residues. V gave up 5 bases and J gave up 4 bases, with 14 bases separating them. CDR3 loop: CASSQVGEPYGYTF. The CDR3 DNA sequence: TGTGCCAGCAGTCAAGTCGGGGAGCCCTATGGCTACACCTTC.

A few counts support this clone. The chain has TRBV11-3 and TRBJ2-4; D not resolved. The CDR3 totals 14 residues. V was clipped by 3 bases and J by 0 bases, with 6 bases between them. Germline values: CDR1 SGHNT, CDR2 YENEEA. CDR3 loop: CASSLGTAKNIQYF. The DNA of the CDR3 is TGTGCCAGCAGCTTGGGTACAGCCAAAAACATTCAGTACTTC.